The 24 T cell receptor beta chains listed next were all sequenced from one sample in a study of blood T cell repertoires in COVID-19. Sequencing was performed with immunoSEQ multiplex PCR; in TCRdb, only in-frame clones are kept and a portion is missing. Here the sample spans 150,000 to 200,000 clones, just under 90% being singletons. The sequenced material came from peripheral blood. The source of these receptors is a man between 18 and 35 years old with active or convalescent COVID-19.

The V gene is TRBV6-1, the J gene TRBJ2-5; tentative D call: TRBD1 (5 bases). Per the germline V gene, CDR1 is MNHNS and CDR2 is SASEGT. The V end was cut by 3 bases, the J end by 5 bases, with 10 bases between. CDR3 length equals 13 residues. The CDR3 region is CASSDPRVETQYF. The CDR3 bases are TGTGCCAGCAGTGACCCCAGGGTGGAGACCCAGTACTTC.

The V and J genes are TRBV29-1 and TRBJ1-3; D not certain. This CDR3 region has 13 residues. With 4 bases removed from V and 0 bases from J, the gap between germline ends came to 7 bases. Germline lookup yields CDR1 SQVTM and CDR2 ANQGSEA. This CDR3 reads CSVGGSSGNTIYF. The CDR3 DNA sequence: TGCAGCGTTGGCGGCTCCTCTGGAAACACCATATATTTT. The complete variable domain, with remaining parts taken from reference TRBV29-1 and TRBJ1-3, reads SAVISQKPSRDICQRGTSLTIQCQVDSQVTMMFWYRQQPGQSLTLIATANQGSEATYESGFVIDKFPISRPNLTFSTLTVSNMSPEDSSIYLCSVGGSSGNTIYFGEGSWLTVV.

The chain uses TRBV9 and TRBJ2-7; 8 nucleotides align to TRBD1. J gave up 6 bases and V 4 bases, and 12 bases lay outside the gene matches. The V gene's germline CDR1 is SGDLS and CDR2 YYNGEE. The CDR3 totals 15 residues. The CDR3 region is CASSPPQGAQGEQYF. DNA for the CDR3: TGTGCCAGCAGCCCGCCTCAGGGGGCTCAAGGCGAGCAGTACTTC.

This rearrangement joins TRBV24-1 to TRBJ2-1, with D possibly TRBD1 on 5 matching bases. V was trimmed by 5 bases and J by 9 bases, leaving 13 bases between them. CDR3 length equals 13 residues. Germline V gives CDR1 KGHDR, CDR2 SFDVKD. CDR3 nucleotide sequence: TGTGCCACCAGTGGGTTGGGGCGTAGTGAGCAGTTCTTC. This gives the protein CATSGLGRSEQFF.

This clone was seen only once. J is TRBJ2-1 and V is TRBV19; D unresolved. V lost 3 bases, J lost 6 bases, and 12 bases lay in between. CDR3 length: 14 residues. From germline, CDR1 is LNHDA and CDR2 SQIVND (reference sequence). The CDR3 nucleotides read TGTGCCAGTAGTATTAGTCTAGAAGGCAATGAGCAGTTCTTC. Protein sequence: CASSISLEGNEQFF.

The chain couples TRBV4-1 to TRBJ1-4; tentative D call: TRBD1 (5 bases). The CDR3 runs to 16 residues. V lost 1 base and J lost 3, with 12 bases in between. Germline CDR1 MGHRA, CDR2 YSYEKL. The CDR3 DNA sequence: TGCGCCAGCAGCCAAGTTTTGGAGGGACCTAATGAAAAACTGTTTTTT. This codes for CASSQVLEGPNEKLFF.

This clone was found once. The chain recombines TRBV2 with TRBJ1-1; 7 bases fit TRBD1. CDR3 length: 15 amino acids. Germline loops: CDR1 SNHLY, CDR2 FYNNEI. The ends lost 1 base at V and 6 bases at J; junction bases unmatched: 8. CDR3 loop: CASSEEGAFGAEAFF. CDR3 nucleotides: TGTGCCAGCAGTGAAGAGGGGGCGTTTGGGGCTGAAGCTTTCTTT.

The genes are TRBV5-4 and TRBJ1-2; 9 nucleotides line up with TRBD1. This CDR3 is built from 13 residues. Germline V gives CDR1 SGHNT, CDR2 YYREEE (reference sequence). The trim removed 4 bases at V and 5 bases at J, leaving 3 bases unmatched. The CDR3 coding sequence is TGTGCCAGCAGCCCCGACAGGGGGTATGGCTACACCTTC. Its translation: CASSPDRGYGYTF. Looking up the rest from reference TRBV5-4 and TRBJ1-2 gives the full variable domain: ETGVTQSPTHLIKTRGQQVTLRCSSQSGHNTVSWYQQALGQGPQFIFQYYREEENGRGNFPPRFSGLQFPNYSSELNVNALELDDSALYLCASSPDRGYGYTFGSGTRLTVV.

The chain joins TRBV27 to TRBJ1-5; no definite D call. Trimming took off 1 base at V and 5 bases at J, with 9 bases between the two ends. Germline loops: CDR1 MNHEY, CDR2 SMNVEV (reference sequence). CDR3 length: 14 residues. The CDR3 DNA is TGTGCCAGCAGTTTATATGGGGAGCATCAGCCCCAGCATTTT. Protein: CASSLYGEHQPQHF.

CDR3 region: CASSFSPGAGNTIYF. The CDR3 nucleotides are TGTGCCAGCAGTTTTTCCCCAGGGGCTGGAAACACCATATATTTT. The chain couples TRBV27 to TRBJ1-3, with D possibly TRBD1 on 6 matching bases. Trimming shortened V by 3 bases and J by 2 bases, and 11 bases separated the two germline ends. This CDR3 has 15 residues. Germline CDR1 reads MNHEY; CDR2 reads SMNVEV (reference sequence).

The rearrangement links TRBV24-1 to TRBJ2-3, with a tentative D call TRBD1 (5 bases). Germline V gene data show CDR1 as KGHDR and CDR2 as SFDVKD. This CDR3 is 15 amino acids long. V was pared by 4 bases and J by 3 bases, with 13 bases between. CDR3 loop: CATSDRDGYTDTQYF. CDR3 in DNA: TGTGCCACCAGTGACAGGGATGGATATACAGATACGCAGTATTTT.

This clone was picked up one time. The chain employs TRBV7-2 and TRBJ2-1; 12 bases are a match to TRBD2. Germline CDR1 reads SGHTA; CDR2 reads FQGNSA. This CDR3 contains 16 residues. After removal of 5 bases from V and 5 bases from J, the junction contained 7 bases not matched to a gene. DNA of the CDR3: TGTGCCAGCAGCCTGCTAGCGGGGGGGGGACACAATGAGCAGTTCTTC. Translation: CASSLLAGGGHNEQFF.

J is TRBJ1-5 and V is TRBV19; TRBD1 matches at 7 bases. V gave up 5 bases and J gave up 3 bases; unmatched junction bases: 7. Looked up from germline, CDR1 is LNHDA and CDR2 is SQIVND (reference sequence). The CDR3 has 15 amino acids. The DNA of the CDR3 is TGTGCCAGTAGTCAGACAGGGCCGTCCAATCAGCCCCAGCATTTT. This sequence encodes CASSQTGPSNQPQHF. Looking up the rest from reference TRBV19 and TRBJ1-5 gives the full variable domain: DGGITQSPKYLFRKEGQNVTLSCEQNLNHDAMYWYRQDPGQGLRLIYYSQIVNDFQKGDIAEGYSVSREKKESFPLTVTSAQKNPTAFYLCASSQTGPSNQPQHFGDGTRLSIL.

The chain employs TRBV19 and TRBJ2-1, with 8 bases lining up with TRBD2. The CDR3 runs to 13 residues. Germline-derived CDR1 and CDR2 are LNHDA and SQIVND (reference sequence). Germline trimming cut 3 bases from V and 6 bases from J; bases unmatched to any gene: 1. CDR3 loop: CASSILAGNEQFF. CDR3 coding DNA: TGTGCCAGTAGTATCCTAGCGGGCAATGAGCAGTTCTTC.

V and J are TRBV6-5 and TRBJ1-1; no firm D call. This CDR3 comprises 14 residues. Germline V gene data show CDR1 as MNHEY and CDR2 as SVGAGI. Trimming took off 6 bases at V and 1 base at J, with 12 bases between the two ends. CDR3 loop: CASSLNHRNTEAFF. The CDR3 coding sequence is TGTGCCAGCAGCCTAAATCACCGGAACACTGAAGCTTTCTTT.

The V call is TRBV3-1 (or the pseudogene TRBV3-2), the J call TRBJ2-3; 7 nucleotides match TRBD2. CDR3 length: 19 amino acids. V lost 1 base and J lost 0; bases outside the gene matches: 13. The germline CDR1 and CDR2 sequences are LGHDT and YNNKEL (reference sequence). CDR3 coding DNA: TGTGCCAGCAGCCAAGGGAGCGGGGAGGCCAAAGCTAGCACAGATACGCAGTATTTT. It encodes CASSQGSGEAKASTDTQYF.

CDR3 DNA sequence: TGTGCCAGCAGTTTACCTCCCGGACAGGGGGAAAATCAGCCCCAGCATTTT. This encodes CASSLPPGQGENQPQHF. The chain uses TRBV27 and TRBJ1-5; 10 bases line up with TRBD1. This CDR3 comprises 17 residues. The junction had 8 bases not matched to a gene; V was cut back by 2 bases and J by 4 bases. Germline V gene lookup returns CDR1 MNHEY and CDR2 SMNVEV (reference sequence).

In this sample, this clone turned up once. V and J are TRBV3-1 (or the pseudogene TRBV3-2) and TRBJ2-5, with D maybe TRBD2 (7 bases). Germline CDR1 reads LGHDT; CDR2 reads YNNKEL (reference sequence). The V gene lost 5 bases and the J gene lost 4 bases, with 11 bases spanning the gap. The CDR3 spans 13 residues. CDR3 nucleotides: TGTGCCAGCAGCTCAAGGGGGGGAGAGACCCAGTACTTC. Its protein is CASSSRGGETQYF.

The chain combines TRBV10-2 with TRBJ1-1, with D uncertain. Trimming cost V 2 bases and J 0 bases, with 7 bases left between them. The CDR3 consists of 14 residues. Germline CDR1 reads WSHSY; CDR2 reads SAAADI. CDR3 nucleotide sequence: TGCGCCAGCAGTGAGAGAAACATGAACACTGAAGCTTTCTTT. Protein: CASSERNMNTEAFF.

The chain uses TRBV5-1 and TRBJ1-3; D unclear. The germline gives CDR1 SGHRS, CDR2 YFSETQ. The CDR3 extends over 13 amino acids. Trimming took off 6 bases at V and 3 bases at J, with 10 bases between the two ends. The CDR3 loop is CASNLGVGNTIYF. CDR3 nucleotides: TGCGCCAGCAACCTAGGAGTTGGAAACACCATATATTTT.

CDR3 in amino acids: CASSRTGEKLFF. The DNA of the CDR3 is TGTGCCAGTAGCCGGACAGGGGAGAAACTGTTTTTT. The gene calls are TRBV19 and TRBJ1-4, with TRBD1 matching 9 bases. CDR1 is LNHDA, CDR2 SQIVND, per germline (reference sequence). The CDR3 totals 12 residues. V shed 6 bases and J 11 bases; nucleotides not matched to a gene: 4.

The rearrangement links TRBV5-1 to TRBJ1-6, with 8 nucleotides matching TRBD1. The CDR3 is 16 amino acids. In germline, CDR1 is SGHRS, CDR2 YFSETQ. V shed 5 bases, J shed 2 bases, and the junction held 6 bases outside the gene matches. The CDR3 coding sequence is TGCGCCAGCAGTAGCAGGGGGCCGACCTATAATTCACCCCTCCACTTT. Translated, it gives CASSSRGPTYNSPLHF.

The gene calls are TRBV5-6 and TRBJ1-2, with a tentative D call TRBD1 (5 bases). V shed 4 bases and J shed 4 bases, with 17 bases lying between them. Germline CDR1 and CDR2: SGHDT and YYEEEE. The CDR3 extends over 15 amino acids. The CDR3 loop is CASSPPDRAFYGYTF. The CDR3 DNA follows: TGTGCCAGCAGCCCCCCCGACAGAGCTTTCTATGGCTACACCTTC.

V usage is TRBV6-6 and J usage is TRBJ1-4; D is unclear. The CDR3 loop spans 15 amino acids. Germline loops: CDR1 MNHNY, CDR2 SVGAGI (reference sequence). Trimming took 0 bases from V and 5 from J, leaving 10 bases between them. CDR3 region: CASSYSPVPNEKLFF. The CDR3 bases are TGTGCCAGCAGTTACTCCCCAGTTCCCAATGAAAAACTGTTTTTT.